A selection of T cell receptor beta chains follows, all from one sample in a study of T cells in Graves' hyperthyroidism and ophthalmopathy. TCRdb re-analysed the multiplex PCR reads in MiXCR, keeping a single row per CDR3 protein. Among roughly 240,000 distinct CDR3 sequences listed, about 16% were seen once. The sequencing input was blood. These receptors came from a woman under 30 with Graves' ophthalmopathy. Both conserved end residues are part of each CDR3. The D gene is left open where the match is weak. Clone size appears in some rows only: once, few, many, or a class for an expanded clone.

many	TRBV4-3	TRBJ2-3	17	TRBD2	TGCGCCAGCAGCCAAGATCTACTAGCGGGAAGCACAGATACGCAGTATTTT	CASSQDLLAGSTDTQYF
many	TRBV7-2	TRBJ1-2	15	NA	TGTGCCAGCAGCCCGTCCATCGGGATTGACTATGGCTACACCTTC	CASSPSIGIDYGYTF
few	TRBV24-1	TRBJ2-2	16	NA	TGTGCCACCAGCCGATATAAGCGTGGGGGTTCGGGGGAGCTGTTTTTT	CATSRYKRGGSGELFF
NA	TRBV20-1	TRBJ2-7	12	NA	TGCAGTGCTAGAATGAGGGTCCACGAGCAGTACTTC	CSARMRVHEQYF
many	TRBV6-2/TRBV6-3	TRBJ1-3	15	NA	TGTGCCAGCAGTAGGGACCGACTATCAGGAAACACCATATATTTT	CASSRDRLSGNTIYF
NA	TRBV28	TRBJ2-1	20	TRBD2	TGTGCCAGCAACCCAACGGTGAGGACTAGCGGGGGGAGCTCCTACAATGAGCAGTTCTTC	CASNPTVRTSGGSSYNEQFF
many	TRBV28	TRBJ2-1	15	TRBD1	TGTGCCAGCAGCTCCCGCAGGGGGAAGCTCGGCGAGCAGTTCTTC	CASSSRRGKLGEQFF
many	TRBV5-1	TRBJ2-2	13	NA	TGCGCCAGCAGCCGGGACCTCACCGGGGAGCTGTTTTTT	CASSRDLTGELFF
many	TRBV7-3	TRBJ2-4	12	NA	TGTGCCAGCAGCTTCCAAGGCGGCATTCAGTACTTC	CASSFQGGIQYF
many	TRBV6-1	TRBJ2-7	15	NA	TGTGCCAGCAGTGAAGTTGGGGACATACAAGACGAGCAGTACTTC	CASSEVGDIQDEQYF
NA	TRBV11-2	TRBJ2-3	16	TRBD2	TGTGCCAGCAGCTTTATAGCGGGAGGGCCCTCAGATACGCAGTATTTT	CASSFIAGGPSDTQYF
many	TRBV20-1	TRBJ2-3	14	TRBD2	TGCAGTGCTAGGGGTAGCGGGAGCTCAGATACGCAGTATTTT	CSARGSGSSDTQYF
many	TRBV5-1	TRBJ2-3	13	NA	TGCGCCAGCAGCACGGGGGGCGTGGATACGCAGTATTTT	CASSTGGVDTQYF
NA	TRBV28	TRBJ1-2	15	TRBD1	TGTGCCAGCAGTTTCGCGTCAGGGGGTGTGTATGGCTACACCTTC	CASSFASGGVYGYTF
many	TRBV9	TRBJ1-5	14	NA	TGTGCCAGCAGCGCCGAAGATAGCAATCAGCCCCAGCATTTT	CASSAEDSNQPQHF
many	TRBV20-1	TRBJ2-5	14	NA	TGCAGTGCTCCCCCCAGAAGAGGTTGGGAGACCCAGTACTTC	CSAPPRRGWETQYF
few	TRBV5-5	TRBJ1-6	16	TRBD1	TGTGCCAGCAGCAAGGGACAGGGTTCCTATAATTCACCCCTCCACTTT	CASSKGQGSYNSPLHF
many	TRBV30	TRBJ2-3	15	TRBD2	TGTGCCTGGAGCAGACTAGCGGGAGTGGCAGATACGCAGTATTTT	CAWSRLAGVADTQYF
many	TRBV7-3	TRBJ2-1	15	TRBD2	TGTGCCAGCAGCTTTAGCGGGGGGGCTGGTAATGAGCAGTTCTTC	CASSFSGGAGNEQFF
many	TRBV28	TRBJ2-7	17	TRBD1	TGTGCCAGCACCCCAGGGTTTCCGGGACAGGGTCCGGCTGAGCAGTACTTC	CASTPGFPGQGPAEQYF
many	TRBV5-5	TRBJ1-2	14	NA	TGTGCCAGCAGCTCGATTGTAACTAACTATGGCTACACCTTC	CASSSIVTNYGYTF
many	TRBV30	TRBJ2-3	14	TRBD1	TGTGCCTGGGGGCCACAGGGGGCCGTAGATACGCAGTATTTT	CAWGPQGAVDTQYF
many	TRBV28	TRBJ1-4	16	NA	TGTGCCAGCAGAAGGGGCAGGGCTAGGGGTAATGAAAAACTGTTTTTT	CASRRGRARGNEKLFF
many	TRBV5-5	TRBJ1-4	15	NA	TGTGCCAGCAGCGTCCTCGGTCAGACTAATGAAAAACTGTTTTTT	CASSVLGQTNEKLFF
few	TRBV28	TRBJ1-3	15	NA	TGTGCCAGCGAATCATCGGGGCTCACGGGAAACACCATATATTTT	CASESSGLTGNTIYF
many	TRBV6-2/TRBV6-3	TRBJ2-6	17	NA	TGTGCCAGCTCCTGGGGAGTGGAAGAATCTGGGGCCAACGTCCTGACTTTC	CASSWGVEESGANVLTF
many	TRBV28	TRBJ2-7	13	NA	TGTGCCAGCAGTTTGGGACGGCCCTACGAGCAGTACTTC	CASSLGRPYEQYF
many	TRBV27	TRBJ2-7	14	NA	TGTGCCAGCAGTTCCCGGGCCAACGGTTACGAGCAGTACTTC	CASSSRANGYEQYF
NA	TRBV5-1	TRBJ2-7	17	TRBD2	TGCGCCAGCAGCGGAGCAACCGGGACTAGCGGCTCCTACGAGCAGTACTTC	CASSGATGTSGSYEQYF
many	TRBV6-1	TRBJ1-1	13	NA	TGTGCCAGCAGTGAACAGGGATCCACTGAAGCTTTCTTT	CASSEQGSTEAFF
few	TRBV29-1	TRBJ2-1	14	TRBD1	TGCAGCGTTGGCAGGGGGCCTACTAGGCATGAGCAGTTCTTC	CSVGRGPTRHEQFF
many	TRBV29-1	TRBJ1-2	12	TRBD1	TGCAGCGTTCCGGGACAGGATTATGGCTACACCTTC	CSVPGQDYGYTF
many	TRBV20-1	TRBJ2-3	16	TRBD1	TGCAGTGCTGACTCTCAGGGGGCGCGAGGCACAGATACGCAGTATTTT	CSADSQGARGTDTQYF
many	TRBV20-1	TRBJ1-6	14	TRBD1	TGCAGTGCTAGGGGGACAGGGGTCAATTCACCCCTCCACTTT	CSARGTGVNSPLHF
many	TRBV5-4	TRBJ2-4	15	NA	TGTGCCAGCAGCTTGATTACAGGAGACAAAAACATTCAGTACTTC	CASSLITGDKNIQYF
NA	TRBV11-2	TRBJ2-5	15	NA	TGCGCCAGCAGCCAAGATCGGGGAGCGCAAGAGACCCAGTACTTC	CASSQDRGAQETQYF
many	TRBV11-2	TRBJ2-5	11	NA	TGTGCCAGCAGCCAGGCAGAGACCCAGTACTTC	CASSQAETQYF
many	TRBV6-1	TRBJ2-7	14	NA	TGTGCCAGCAGCATGGACGGAGTCTCCTACGAGCAGTACTTC	CASSMDGVSYEQYF
NA	TRBV9	TRBJ2-1	16	TRBD2	TGTGCCAGCAGCGTAGGGACTAGCGGGAGTAGGTATGAGCAGTTCTTC	CASSVGTSGSRYEQFF
many	TRBV5-1	TRBJ2-3	17	NA	TGCGCCAGCAGTCGTGGGGGGGCCGGAACCGTGTCCGATACGCAGTATTTT	CASSRGGAGTVSDTQYF
few	TRBV6-1	TRBJ2-1	11	NA	TGTGCCAGCAGTCCTTCCATAGAGCAGTTCTTC	CASSPSIEQFF
NA	TRBV20-1	TRBJ2-3	15	TRBD2	TGCAGTGCTGAGGGACTAGCGGGAGAAACAGATACGCAGTATTTT	CSAEGLAGETDTQYF
many	TRBV6-5	TRBJ2-2	15	TRBD2	TGTGCCAGCAGACGAGCTAGCGGGAGCACCGGGGAGCTGTTTTTT	CASRRASGSTGELFF
many	TRBV3-2	TRBJ2-3	18	NA	TGTGCCAGCAGCCAAGTCCTCCCAAGAGCGGGAAACACAGATACGCAGTATTTT	CASSQVLPRAGNTDTQYF
many	TRBV6-1	TRBJ1-2	13	NA	TGTGCCAGCAGCGACGGGGGATCCTATGGCTACACCTTC	CASSDGGSYGYTF
many	TRBV20-1	TRBJ2-2	13	NA	TGCAGTGCTAGAAGCGCGACCGACGGGGAGCTGTTTTTT	CSARSATDGELFF
NA	TRBV28	TRBJ2-5	14	NA	TGTGCCAGCAGTTTGGAAAGGGGTCCGGAGACCCAGTACTTC	CASSLERGPETQYF
many	TRBV20-1	TRBJ1-5	15	NA	TGCAGTGCTAGAGATCTTGGCAGGGAGAATCAGCCCCAGCATTTT	CSARDLGRENQPQHF
many	TRBV9	TRBJ1-4	15	NA	TGTGCCAGCAGCGTTGATGGTGGGTTGGGTGAAAAACTGTTTTTT	CASSVDGGLGEKLFF
many	TRBV20-1	TRBJ1-3	15	NA	TGCAGTGCTGCATTAGGGACGGCCTCTGGAAACACCATATATTTT	CSAALGTASGNTIYF